Shown below are 22 T cell receptor beta chains from a single sample sequenced in a study of cytomegalovirus exposure and HLA in healthy donors. Repertoires were generated with immunoSEQ multiplex PCR, while TCRdb's copy carries only in-frame clones and drops some. The data show about 140,000 clones, 70% to 85% seen once. The specimen was PBMCs. These receptors all come from a man between 25 and 39 years old in good health and CMV-seropositive.

This clone was detected only a few times. In DNA form, the CDR3 reads TGTGCCTGGAGTGACGGTGAGCTGTTTTTT. It is translated as CAWSDGELFF. V usage is TRBV30 and J usage is TRBJ2-2; the D is unclear. Per the germline V gene, CDR1 is GTSNPN and CDR2 is SVGIG (reference sequence). V was clipped by 1 base and J by 11 bases, with 5 bases between them. This CDR3 comprises 10 residues.

This chain connects TRBV7-8 to TRBJ2-1; a weak D match, TRBD1 (6 bases). CDR1 and CDR2 from the germline V gene are SGHVS and FQNEAQ. The CDR3 extends over 15 amino acids. Trimming left V 6 bases short and J 4 bases short, with 16 bases between. The CDR3 reads CASSQDRFPYNEQFF. In nucleotides, the CDR3 is TGTGCCAGCAGTCAGGACAGATTCCCTTACAATGAGCAGTTCTTC.

The chain recombines TRBV5-1 with TRBJ2-5, with 12 positions matching TRBD1. The CDR3 sequence is 16 residues long. CDR1 is SGHRS, CDR2 YFSETQ, per germline. J gave up 5 bases and V 2 bases, and 7 bases lay outside the gene matches. DNA for the CDR3: TGCGCCAGCAGCTTCCTCGGGACAGGGGGCATGGAGACCCAGTACTTC. This encodes CASSFLGTGGMETQYF.

This rearrangement joins TRBV5-1 to TRBJ1-1; no definite D call. CDR1 and CDR2 (germline): SGHRS, YFSETQ. The germline V and J ends were trimmed by 2 bases and 1 base, with 12 bases remaining between them. The CDR3 covers 15 residues. CDR3 region: CASSFNGVQNTEAFF. The DNA for the CDR3 is TGCGCCAGCAGCTTCAACGGGGTTCAGAACACTGAAGCTTTCTTT.

The CDR3 DNA follows: TGTGCCAGCAGCCAAAGTAGCGGGCCCTCCTACGAGCAGTACTTC. It translates to CASSQSSGPSYEQYF. The chain joins TRBV7-6 to TRBJ2-7; 7 positions match TRBD2. Trimming at V came to 5 bases and at J to 0 bases, leaving 7 bases not matched to a gene. The CDR3 runs to 15 residues. Germline-derived CDR1 and CDR2 are SGHVS and FNYEAQ.

A remark on this clone: The junction shows a germline mismatch at one end, possibly a read error. The chain combines TRBV6-5 with TRBJ1-5, with 8 positions matching TRBD1. The CDR3 extends over 13 amino acids. Germline V gene sequence: CDR1 MNHEY, CDR2 SVGAGI. The CDR3 coding sequence is TGTGCCAGCAGTAACTCTCAAGGACAGGGAAGGCATTTT. Translating gives CASSNSQGQGRHF.

The chain couples TRBV18 to TRBJ2-1; the D is unclear. With 6 bases removed from V and 5 bases from J, the gap between germline ends came to 8 bases. CDR3 length equals 12 residues. From germline, CDR1 is KGHSH and CDR2 LQKENI. CDR3 coding DNA: TGTGCCAGCTCCCCTAGTAACAATGAGCAGTTCTTC. This gives the protein CASSPSNNEQFF.

The V and J genes are TRBV28 and TRBJ2-2; 7 nucleotides agree with TRBD1. Germline values: CDR1 MDHEN, CDR2 SYDVKM. The CDR3 is 15 residues long. J was trimmed by 4 bases and V by 3 bases; bases with no gene match: 5. The CDR3 region has the DNA TGTGCCAGCAGTTTTCTACAGGGGTTCACCGGGGAGCTGTTTTTT. As protein: CASSFLQGFTGELFF.

This chain connects TRBV7-2 to TRBJ2-1; a possible D gene is TRBD1 (6 bases). Trimming pared 7 bases from V and 3 bases from J, leaving 16 bases between. CDR3 length: 15 residues. Germline values: CDR1 SGHTA, CDR2 FQGNSA. This CDR3 is CASTHRVGFYNEQFF. DNA for the CDR3: TGTGCCAGCACCCACAGGGTGGGGTTCTACAATGAGCAGTTCTTC.

In this sample, this clone turned up a few times. The chain carries TRBV27 and TRBJ1-1; 9 bases line up with TRBD1. The CDR3 loop spans 15 amino acids. Germline values: CDR1 MNHEY, CDR2 SMNVEV (reference sequence). J was trimmed by 4 bases and V by 6 bases; bases with no gene match: 9. The CDR3 DNA is TGTGCCAGCAGGGACAGGGGAGCGAAAGGCACTGAAGCTTTCTTT. As protein: CASRDRGAKGTEAFF.

This clone ranks as medium-sized. This sequence joins TRBV4-2 and TRBJ2-7; TRBD2 aligns across 13 bases. The CDR3 consists of 16 residues. J lost 7 bases, V lost 0 bases, and 6 bases had no gene match. From germline, CDR1 is LGHNA and CDR2 YNFKEQ. CDR3 bases: TGTGCCAGCAGCCAAGATCTTACTAGCGGGGGGGGAGAGCAGTACTTC. Amino acids: CASSQDLTSGGGEQYF.

This clone came up once. This chain connects TRBV23-1 to TRBJ1-6; D is ambiguous. TRBV23-1 is assigned to the ORF class and has an uncertain function. The V and J ends lost 8 bases and 0 bases respectively, with 17 bases between them. The length of the CDR3 is 17 residues. The CDR3 protein is CASVLGRRSSYNSPLHF. CDR3 DNA sequence: TGCGCCAGCGTCCTAGGTAGGCGGAGCTCCTATAATTCACCCCTCCACTTT.

V gene TRBV6-5 combines with J gene TRBJ1-2; the D is unclear. Germline V gives CDR1 MNHEY, CDR2 SVGAGI. The CDR3 has 14 residues. Trimming stripped 0 bases from V and 7 bases from J, with 12 bases between. The CDR3 loop reads CASSYSRVGRGYTF. CDR3 bases: TGTGCCAGCAGTTACTCGAGGGTAGGACGTGGCTACACCTTC.

V gene TRBV2 combines with J gene TRBJ2-1, with 12 bases matching TRBD1. The ends lost 7 bases at V and 9 bases at J; junction bases unmatched: 7. The germline gives CDR1 SNHLY, CDR2 FYNNEI. There are 14 residues in the CDR3. The CDR3 sequence: CASNTGTGGVEQFF. The CDR3, as DNA: TGTGCCAGCAATACCGGGACAGGGGGCGTTGAGCAGTTCTTC. The variable domain in full, with the rest retrieved from reference TRBV2 and TRBJ2-1, is EPEVTQTPSHQVTQMGQEVILRCVPISNHLYFYWYRQILGQKVEFLVSFYNNEISEKSEIFDDQFSVERPDGSNFTLKIRSTKLEDSAMYFCASNTGTGGVEQFFGPGTRLTVL.

The rearrangement joins TRBV29-1 to TRBJ1-1; D may be TRBD1 (6 bases). Germline CDR1 is SQVTM and CDR2 is ANQGSEA. The ends were cut back, 6 bases at V and 2 bases at J, with 16 bases in the middle. The CDR3 consists of 14 residues. The CDR3 sequence: CSVVGQSENTEAFF. DNA for the CDR3: TGCAGCGTCGTCGGACAGAGCGAAAACACTGAAGCTTTCTTT. Full variable domain (outside the CDR3, taken from reference TRBV29-1 and TRBJ1-1): SAVISQKPSRDICQRGTSLTIQCQVDSQVTMMFWYRQQPGQSLTLIATANQGSEATYESGFVIDKFPISRPNLTFSTLTVSNMSPEDSSIYLCSVVGQSENTEAFFGQGTRLTVV.

The genes are TRBV27 and TRBJ1-2, with TRBD1 matching 7 bases. The CDR3 spans 20 residues. V lost 2 bases to trimming and J lost 1 base; unmatched junction nucleotides: 19. Per germline, CDR1 MNHEY and CDR2 SMNVEV (reference sequence). CDR3 nucleotide sequence: TGTGCCAGCAGTTTACCGAGACAGGGTGATCACCCGAACGTTAACTATGGCTACACCTTC. Its translation is CASSLPRQGDHPNVNYGYTF.

This sequence joins TRBV11-3 and TRBJ2-7; TRBD2 aligns across 14 bases. From germline, CDR1 is SGHNT and CDR2 YENEEA. The ends lost 5 bases at V and 5 bases at J; junction bases unmatched: 2. The CDR3 runs to 14 residues. The CDR3 DNA follows: TGTGCCAGCAGCCAGGGACTAGCGGGAGACGAGCAGTACTTC. Encoded protein: CASSQGLAGDEQYF.

The chain joins TRBV7-3 to TRBJ2-3; TRBD2 matches 15 bases. Germline V gene sequence: CDR1 SGHTA, CDR2 FQGTGA. The CDR3 covers 17 residues. V shed 4 bases and J 3 bases; nucleotides not matched to a gene: 5. CDR3: CASSSWTSGGVTDTQYF. The CDR3 nucleotides read TGTGCCAGCAGCTCCTGGACTAGCGGGGGGGTGACAGATACGCAGTATTTT.

V is TRBV10-3 and J is TRBJ1-5; 8 positions agree with TRBD1. Germline lookup yields CDR1 ENHRY and CDR2 SYGVKD. This CDR3 spans 15 amino acids. V lost 7 bases to trimming and J lost 4 bases; unmatched junction nucleotides: 9. This chain's CDR3 is CAITRGTGGNQPQHF. The CDR3, as DNA: TGTGCCATCACGCGAGGGACAGGCGGGAATCAGCCCCAGCATTTT.

This chain connects TRBV28 to TRBJ1-2; possibly TRBD1 for D (6 bases). Trimming cost V 0 bases and J 1 base, with 9 bases left between them. The CDR3 contains 15 residues. Germline V gene data show CDR1 as MDHEN and CDR2 as SYDVKM. CDR3 amino acids: CASSLWGADNYGYTF. CDR3 sequence (DNA): TGTGCCAGCAGTTTATGGGGGGCGGATAACTATGGCTACACCTTC.

The rearrangement uses TRBV5-6 and TRBJ2-2, with TRBD2 matching over 7 bases. The germline CDR1 and CDR2 sequences are SGHDT and YYEEEE. The CDR3 spans 14 residues. V shed 4 bases and J 4 bases; nucleotides not matched to a gene: 4. In DNA, the CDR3 is TGTGCCAGCAGCCGGACTAGTGGCACCGGGGAGCTGTTTTTT. This codes for CASSRTSGTGELFF.

The chain employs TRBV29-1 and TRBJ1-2; D not resolved. The CDR3 extends over 13 amino acids. CDR1 is SQVTM, CDR2 ANQGSEA, per germline. Trimming took 2 bases from V and 3 from J, leaving 10 bases between them. The CDR3 DNA is TGCAGCGTTGAATCCCAGAGGGACTATGGCTACACCTTC. Amino acids: CSVESQRDYGYTF.